Listed below are T cell receptor beta chains from one sample, sequenced in a study of response to subunit inactivated influenza vaccine. One entry per CDR3 protein, called by TCRdb with MiXCR from the RT-PCR reads. The repertoire holds about 520,000 distinct CDR3 sequences, with approximately 7.7% as singletons. The sequenced sample was PBMCs from blood, obtained 23 to 25 months after vaccination. The receptor set was obtained from a man between 50 and 69 years old who received an inactivated influenza vaccine. Both conserved end residues are part of each CDR3. D genes are given only for firm matches. For some rows the clone size is stated as once, few or many, or as a class when expanded; others skip it.

>TRBV6-1|NA|many|TRBJ2-7|14
TGTGCCAGCAGTGAAGCTTCGGGTTGGTACGAGCAGTACTTC
CASSEASGWYEQYF
>TRBV14|NA|few|TRBJ2-1|16
TGTGCCAGCAGCCAAGTGTTAAGTCGGTACATGAATGAGCAGTTCTTC
CASSQVLSRYMNEQFF
>TRBV12-3/TRBV12-4|NA|NA|TRBJ1-1|14
TGTGCCAGCAGCAAGGGACGGCAAAGCTTTGAAGCTTTCTTT
CASSKGRQSFEAFF
>TRBV10-3|NA|NA|TRBJ1-1|16
TGTGCCATCAGTGATTCCCCCGCGGTGGTGAACACTGAAGCTTTCTTT
CAISDSPAVVNTEAFF
>TRBV20-1|NA|NA|TRBJ2-5|12
TGCAGCGCTAGAGAACCCGGGGAGACCCAGTACTTC
CSAREPGETQYF
>TRBV6-2/TRBV6-3|TRBD2|few|TRBJ2-5|19
TGTGCCAGCAGTTACGATAGGCTAGCGGGGAATGGAGTCGGAGAGACCCAGTACTTC
CASSYDRLAGNGVGETQYF
>TRBV20-1|TRBD2|NA|TRBJ2-1|17
TGCAGTGCTAGAGGTGGACTAGCGGGGGGGAATTACAATGAGCAGTTCTTC
CSARGGLAGGNYNEQFF
>TRBV20-1|NA|NA|TRBJ2-7|13
TGCAGTGGTTCGGGAGATGAACTCTACGAGCAGTACTTC
CSGSGDELYEQYF
>TRBV18|TRBD2|many|TRBJ2-7|17
TGTGCCAGCTCACGAACCGGGGCGGGAGGCGGAACCTACGAGCAGTACTTC
CASSRTGAGGGTYEQYF
>TRBV15|NA|many|TRBJ1-2|13
TGTGCCACCAGCAGGGATACAGACTATGGCTACACCTTC
CATSRDTDYGYTF
>TRBV29-1|NA|NA|TRBJ2-3|13
TGCAGCGTTGAAGAATTCGGGTCAGATACGCAGTATTTT
CSVEEFGSDTQYF
>TRBV12-3/TRBV12-4|NA|NA|TRBJ2-5|14
TGTGCCAGCAGTTTAATGGCGGGACAAGGGGAACGGTACTTC
CASSLMAGQGERYF
>TRBV5-1|TRBD1|many|TRBJ2-3|17
TGCGCCAGCAGTTTCAATTCAGGGGGTATGGGCACAGATACGCAGTATTTT
CASSFNSGGMGTDTQYF
>TRBV4-3|NA|NA|TRBJ1-6|12
TGCGCCAGCAGCCGAGGGGCATCACCCCTCCACTTT
CASSRGASPLHF
>TRBV28|NA|few|TRBJ1-2|13
TGTGCCAGCAAGTCAGGGGATGAATATGGCTACACCTTC
CASKSGDEYGYTF
>TRBV18|NA|NA|TRBJ2-3|17
TGTGCCAGCTCACCCCAGTTGGGGGGGCCTATCACGAATACGCAGTATTTT
CASSPQLGGPITNTQYF
>TRBV2|NA|few|TRBJ2-6|16
TGTGCCAGCAGTGAAGCCATTCTCTCTGGGGCCAACGTCCTGACTTTC
CASSEAILSGANVLTF
>TRBV6-1|TRBD1|NA|TRBJ2-1|16
TGTGCCAGCAGTGCTGACAGGGGAAACTCCTACAATGAGCAGTTCTTC
CASSADRGNSYNEQFF
>TRBV20-1|NA|NA|TRBJ2-7|14
TGCAGTGCAAAAGATGGTAGCGGACGCGGGGAGCAGTACTTC
CSAKDGSGRGEQYF
>TRBV28|NA|many|TRBJ2-1|15
TGTGCCAGCAGGAGGTCTGGCGGTTCCTACAATGAGCAGTTCTTC
CASRRSGGSYNEQFF
>TRBV4-3|NA|NA|TRBJ2-2|13
TGCGCCAGCAGCCAAGGTCATCAAGGGGAGCTGTTTTTT
CASSQGHQGELFF
>TRBV12-3/TRBV12-4|NA|NA|TRBJ2-2|17
TGTGCCAGCAGCCTTCTGGGCAGGGTCATTAAGGCCGGGGAGCTGTTTTTT
CASSLLGRVIKAGELFF
>TRBV20-1|TRBD1|NA|TRBJ1-2|18
TGCAGTGCTACCTCCCCTTTCGACAGGGCCTCTGTTCTTTATGGCTACACCTTC
CSATSPFDRASVLYGYTF
>TRBV30|NA|few|TRBJ2-3|12
TGTGCCTGGAGTGTACAGCAAGATACGCAGTATTTT
CAWSVQQDTQYF
>TRBV6-9|TRBD1|NA|TRBJ1-1|14
TGTGCCAGCACCCTGACAGGGGCGAACACTGAAGCTTTCTTT
CASTLTGANTEAFF
>TRBV4-2|TRBD2|NA|TRBJ2-2|16
TGTGCCAGCAGCCAAGACGTCCAGCGGGGCAGCGGGGAGCTGTTTTTT
CASSQDVQRGSGELFF
>TRBV6-5|NA|few|TRBJ1-4|14
TGTGCCAGCTGTTTCCCGGGGGTAAATGAAAAACTGTTTTTT
CASCFPGVNEKLFF
>TRBV7-8|TRBD1|NA|TRBJ2-2|15
TGTGCCAGCAGCTTGAGGACAGGGGGCGGCGGGGAGCTGTTTTTT
CASSLRTGGGGELFF
>TRBV5-1|NA|few|TRBJ1-3|15
TGCGCCAGCAGCTCCCAGGGAAACTCTGGAAACACCATATATTTT
CASSSQGNSGNTIYF
>TRBV20-1|NA|NA|TRBJ2-1|13
TGCAGTGGGGTGTCAAGCTCCTACAATGAGCAGTTCTTC
CSGVSSSYNEQFF
>TRBV27|NA|many|TRBJ1-5|14
TGTGCCAGCAGTTTAGGACGGGTCGGTCAGCCCCAGCATTTT
CASSLGRVGQPQHF
>TRBV19|TRBD2|few|TRBJ2-3|14
TGTGCCAGTAGAGAGACTAGCGGTTCATATACGCAGTATTTT
CASRETSGSYTQYF
>TRBV5-1|NA|many|TRBJ2-7|16
TGCGCCAGCAGCTTTTACGGGCGGGACACAGAACACGAGCAGTACTTC
CASSFYGRDTEHEQYF
>TRBV10-3|NA|NA|TRBJ1-3|16
TGTGCCATCAGTGAGTCGACTACAGCCTCTGGAAACACCATATATTTT
CAISESTTASGNTIYF
>TRBV27|NA|NA|TRBJ2-3|14
TGTGCCAGCAGTACGGGACTGGCCCCTTATACGCAGTATTTT
CASSTGLAPYTQYF
>TRBV20-1|TRBD1|few|TRBJ2-2|15
TGCAGTGCTAGCAACAGGGGGCGGAACACCGGGGAGCTGTTTTTT
CSASNRGRNTGELFF
>TRBV7-2|TRBD1|many|TRBJ2-7|13
TGTGCCACCTCGTGGCAGGGGGCCTACGAGCAGTACTTC
CATSWQGAYEQYF
>TRBV6-1|NA|few|TRBJ2-7|15
TGTGCCAGCAGTGAAGGTGTAGGGGCGGCCTACGAGCAGTACTTC
CASSEGVGAAYEQYF
>TRBV28|TRBD2|NA|TRBJ2-5|15
TGTGCCAGCAGTCGACTTAGCGGGATGAGCGTGACCCAGTACTTC
CASSRLSGMSVTQYF
>TRBV12-3/TRBV12-4|NA|many|TRBJ2-2|16
TGTGCCAGCAGTGCGCTGGGGGCGGGAAACACCGGGGAGCTGTTTTTT
CASSALGAGNTGELFF
>TRBV20-1|TRBD2|NA|TRBJ2-7|16
TGCAGTGCAACCGGGACTAGCGGGTTATCTACCTACGAGCAGTACTTC
CSATGTSGLSTYEQYF
>TRBV29-1|NA|many|TRBJ2-5|15
TGCAGCGCTAGCTCCCGGGACATCCGCCAAGAGACCCAGTACTTC
CSASSRDIRQETQYF
>TRBV4-1|TRBD2|many|TRBJ2-2|16
TGCGCCAGCAGCCACGCCGGGACTACGGACACCGGGGAGCTGTTTTTT
CASSHAGTTDTGELFF
>TRBV15|NA|few|TRBJ1-5|12
TGTGCCACCAGCCCGCATCAGCAGCCCCAGCATTTT
CATSPHQQPQHF
>TRBV7-2|TRBD1|NA|TRBJ1-2|15
TGTGCCAGCAGCCTTACCGGGACAGCAACTTATGGCTACACCTTC
CASSLTGTATYGYTF
>TRBV12-3/TRBV12-4|NA|few|TRBJ2-6|13
TGTGCCACCAGGATTGGAGGGGCCAACGTCCTGACTTTC
CATRIGGANVLTF
>TRBV7-3|TRBD2|NA|TRBJ2-3|15
TGTGCCAGCAGCCCGGGGGGGCTAGCGAGAGATACGCAGTATTTT
CASSPGGLARDTQYF
>TRBV5-1|NA|NA|TRBJ1-1|15
TGCGCCAGCAGCTTGGGGTCAGGGAAATCCACTGAAGCTTTCTTT
CASSLGSGKSTEAFF
>TRBV18|TRBD1|NA|TRBJ2-7|14
TGTGCCAGCTCACCGGACAGGGGGCCTGGCGAGCAGTACTTC
CASSPDRGPGEQYF
>TRBV20-1|TRBD1|NA|TRBJ2-5|12
TGCAGTGCTAGAGTGGACAGGGGGTATGAGTACTTC
CSARVDRGYEYF
>TRBV24-1|NA|few|TRBJ2-5|14
TGTGCCACCAGTGATCGTACAGGGCAAGAGACCCAGTACTTC
CATSDRTGQETQYF
>TRBV10-3|NA|many|TRBJ2-3|13
TGTGCCAGCTCAGGACAGACCACAGATACGCAGTATTTT
CASSGQTTDTQYF
>TRBV28|TRBD1|NA|TRBJ2-7|13
TGTGCCATACGACAGGGGGCAGGTAACGAGCAGTACTTC
CAIRQGAGNEQYF